This T cell receptor (beta chain) was sequenced for a study of beta chain features in type 1 diabetes (dated by TCRdb to 2017 to 2018). Background for the entire study: Mean age, gender distribution, total cell number and subset yield were not different between patients and healthy donors. A total of roughly 98,000,000 sorted cells were examined across all samples, and a strong correlation was observed between cell number per subset and RNA yield. In the study, TCRB repertoires of sorted circulating CD4+ T cell subsets from recently diagnosed type 1 diabetes patients were compared with those of matched healthy donors. Regulatory and stem cell-like memory subsets were obtained from only 8 patients and roughly eight healthy donors, while naive and central memory subsets were obtained from all 30 or so donors. The paper's findings and limits, for the study overall: Only small numbers of individuals were included in the HLA sub-analyses, which left unresolved whether HLA type had any influence on TCRB rearrangement. PCR might favor shorter templates, but patient and control samples were amplified and corrected together, so any skew would affect both groups equally. Naive, central memory and regulatory TCRB repertoires appeared to be more alike among patients than among healthy donors. A moderate but significant shortening of TCRB CDR3 length was observed in type 1 diabetes patients in all four CD4+ subsets. At VDJ recombination sites, patients with type 1 diabetes made fewer insertions and deleted more nucleotides, a pattern implying thymic rearrangement abnormalities. Sequencing cDNA rather than genomic DNA could over-represent highly expressing activated cells, although activation and CD3 levels did not differ between groups.

The CDR3, from cysteine to phenylalanine, totals 15 residues. Only the CDR3 DNA stays, 45 bases, in frame from base 1. The germline V gene (reference sequence) provides CDR1 SEHNR and CDR2 FQNEAQ. The trim is 6 bases for V and 4 bases for J, with a gap of 13 bases between the germline ends. From each donor, a single peripheral blood sample of about 100 mL on average was drawn into heparinised tubes. Using a panel that included CD45RO, CCR7, CD25, CD127, CD95 and CD27, naive, central memory, regulatory and stem cell-like memory CD4+ T cells were sorted on a BD FACSAria II. Every sorted population had a purity above 95%. PBMCs were isolated immediately by Lymphoprep density gradient centrifugation and stained directly without culture. So that batch effects would be minimized, each experiment stained and sorted samples in pairs, pairing one healthy donor with one patient. The entire isolated RNA was reverse transcribed using the High Capacity cDNA Reverse Transcription Kit, and thus expressed TCRB transcripts were sequenced. Naive, central memory and regulatory T cell samples underwent deep immunoSEQ sequencing, averaging around 3.9 million total reads per sample. Sorted cells were lysed in RLT buffer, and RNA was extracted using DNase-treated RNeasy Micro or Mini kits according to cell number. To prevent cross-contamination, each cell subset was processed individually, whereas patient and healthy donor samples were processed jointly. TCRB sequences were amplified from cDNA with the immunoSEQ multiplex PCR, producing 87-bp fragments spanning the CDR3 region. The amplicons were sequenced using the Illumina HiSeq platform. Per the source publication's procedure: Synthetic template baselines were used to correct PCR bias computationally, reads within Hamming distance 2 were collapsed, and singletons that could not be merged were discarded. Reads were aligned to IMGT to assign V, D and J genes, CDR3 length, and insertions or deletions at six rearrangement sites. Within each subset, clonotype counts were normalized to the number of sorted cells before true diversity and Gini coefficients were calculated with the tcR R package. The overlap coefficient, calculated on TCRB nucleotide sequences, was used to measure repertoire sharing. The table comes from immuneACCESS by way of TCRdb, which keeps in-frame sequences with V and J called. Part of the clones is missing from these tables; in studies checked, under half for an unresolved V gene and the rest for unknown reasons. The DNA gave D and trimming, while V, J and clone size come from that table. For this sample the table gives roughly 180,000 clones, of which over 6% were detected only once. Jointly, the top ten make up 0.5% of the sample.

This clone was picked up a small number of times. Its recognized antigen is unknown. No base quality information exists; no much larger clone differs at one position. Sequenced sample: central memory CD4+ T cells from blood. The sequence derives from a man younger than 30 with type 1 diabetes. Recombination linked TRBV7-9 to TRBJ1-6, with the D gene not clear enough to name. The nucleotide sequence is given as TGTGCCAGCAGAGGAGCAGCTGGTTATAATTCACCCCTCCACTTT. The translation is CASRGAAGYNSPLHF. Reference TRBV7-9 and TRBJ1-6 genes cover what lies past the CDR3, so the full variable domain is DTGVSQNPRHKITKRGQNVTFRCDPISEHNRLYWYRQTLGQGPEFLTYFQNEAQLEKSRLLSDRFSAERPKGSFSTLEIQRTEQGDSAMYLCASRGAAGYNSPLHFGNGTRLTVT.